These T cell receptor beta chains were read from a single sample in a study of glioma-infiltrating T cells. Via MiXCR, TCRdb re-called the multiplex PCR reads, giving one row per CDR3 protein. The data show approximately 190,000 distinct CDR3 sequences, around 30% seen once. The sequenced sample was glioma tissue, nonneoplastic brain tissue, or PBMCs (not recorded which). Source of these receptors: a human donor with low-grade glioma or glioblastoma, undergoing nonglioma brain surgery, or in good health (not recorded which). CDR3s include the opening cysteine and the closing phenylalanine or tryptophan. A D gene is named only where the DNA matches it firmly. For some rows the clone size is stated as once, few or many, or as a class when expanded; others skip it.

d_gene: TRBD1; j_gene: TRBJ1-1; abundance: .; v_gene: TRBV25-1; CDR3nt: TGTGCCAGCAGTGATCCCAACAGGGGGGCTTCCTTT; CDR3aa: CASSDPNRGASF
d_gene: .; j_gene: TRBJ2-7; abundance: many; v_gene: TRBV14; CDR3nt: TGTGCCAGCAGCCGACAGACTTTTTACGAGCAGTACTTC; CDR3aa: CASSRQTFYEQYF
d_gene: TRBD2; j_gene: TRBJ2-1; abundance: .; v_gene: TRBV6-5; CDR3nt: TGTGCCAGCAGTCTCTCCCGACTAGCGGGGGGGTACAATGAGCAGTTCTTC; CDR3aa: CASSLSRLAGGYNEQFF
d_gene: TRBD2; j_gene: TRBJ2-3; abundance: .; v_gene: TRBV7-6; CDR3nt: TGTGCCAGCAGCCCCACGTACGGACTAGCGGGAACTAGCACAGATGCGCAGTATTTT; CDR3aa: CASSPTYGLAGTSTDAQYF
d_gene: .; j_gene: TRBJ2-7; abundance: many; v_gene: TRBV7-6; CDR3nt: TGTGCCAGCAGTGATCAGTCAGGCGAGCAGTACTTC; CDR3aa: CASSDQSGEQYF
d_gene: TRBD2; j_gene: TRBJ2-3; abundance: many; v_gene: TRBV20-1; CDR3nt: TGCAGTGCTAGAGATCCGACGGGAGGGCGCGATACGCAGTATTTT; CDR3aa: CSARDPTGGRDTQYF
d_gene: TRBD1; j_gene: TRBJ2-7; abundance: many; v_gene: TRBV28; CDR3nt: TGTGCCAGCACCAGACAGGGTGGAAGGTACGAGCAGTACTTC; CDR3aa: CASTRQGGRYEQYF
d_gene: TRBD2; j_gene: TRBJ2-1; abundance: many; v_gene: TRBV7-9; CDR3nt: TGTGCCAGCAGCTGGGGTAGCGGAAGACGGGGGGGGGATGAGCAGTTCTTC; CDR3aa: CASSWGSGRRGGDEQFF
d_gene: .; j_gene: TRBJ1-1; abundance: .; v_gene: TRBV29-1; CDR3nt: TGCAGCGTTGGGGCGAGCGGGAACACTAAAGCTTTCTTT; CDR3aa: CSVGASGNTKAFF
d_gene: .; j_gene: TRBJ2-3; abundance: many; v_gene: TRBV12-3/TRBV12-4; CDR3nt: TGTGCCAGCAGTCGAACAGCTAACACAGATACGCAGTATTTT; CDR3aa: CASSRTANTDTQYF
d_gene: TRBD2; j_gene: TRBJ2-7; abundance: many; v_gene: TRBV7-2; CDR3nt: TGTGCCAGCAGCTTAAGACTAGCGGGAGGCATCTACGAGCAGTACTTC; CDR3aa: CASSLRLAGGIYEQYF
d_gene: .; j_gene: TRBJ2-3; abundance: .; v_gene: TRBV19; CDR3nt: TGTGCCAGCCCATTGACTAGAATCGGCACAGATACGCAGTATTTT; CDR3aa: CASPLTRIGTDTQYF
d_gene: .; j_gene: TRBJ2-5; abundance: .; v_gene: TRBV5-1; CDR3nt: TGCGCCAGCAGCTACGGACCTTTACAAGAGACCCAGTACTTC; CDR3aa: CASSYGPLQETQYF